Below, 5 T cell receptor beta chains from the same sample are listed, as sequenced in a study of T cell repertoires in cytomegalovirus infection. TCRdb redid the calling of the reads with MiXCR, one entry per CDR3 protein. Of 80,000 to 95,000 distinct CDR3 sequences listed, approximately 32% were seen once; the top ten hold about three quarters. These receptors' antigens are unknown. The material was CD8+ T cells from cultured PBMCs, obtained from culture after CMV antigen stimulation. The source is a human donor in good health (CMV status not recorded). Some clones in this sample may be carry-over from other donors' samples.

The chain recombines TRBV6-8 with TRBJ1-6; D is perhaps TRBD1 (5 bases). Deletions cut 4 bases from V and 7 bases from J, with 14 bases between. This CDR3 region has 15 residues. Germline V gene data show CDR1 as MNHGY and CDR2 as SAAAGT. The DNA of the CDR3 is TGTGCCAGCAGTTCGGATGGGGGTTTCAATTCACCCCTCCACTTT. Protein sequence: CASSSDGGFNSPLHF.

At least ten counts were recorded for this clonotype. This chain uses TRBV28 with TRBJ1-1; D ambiguous. From germline, CDR1 is MDHEN and CDR2 SYDVKM. Trimming left V 6 bases short and J 4 bases short, with 12 bases between. The CDR3 runs to 13 residues. The CDR3 sequence: CASRPWRSTEAFF. CDR3 in DNA: TGTGCCAGCAGACCCTGGCGGAGCACTGAAGCTTTCTTT. Drawing the rest from reference TRBV28 and TRBJ1-1, the complete variable domain is DVKVTQSSRYLVKRTGEKVFLECVQDMDHENMFWYRQDPGLGLRLIYFSYDVKMKEKGDIPEGYSVSREKKERFSLILESASTNQTSMYLCASRPWRSTEAFFGQGTRLTVV.

The table lists this clonotype with a few counts. The chain uses TRBV27 and TRBJ2-1, with TRBD1 matching 7 bases. The ends lost 2 bases at V and 0 bases at J; junction bases unmatched: 4. This CDR3 region has 16 residues. CDR1 and CDR2 from the germline V gene are MNHEY and SMNVEV (reference sequence). CDR3 residues: CASSLNQGDSYNEQFF. CDR3 bases: TGTGCCAGCAGTTTAAACCAGGGGGACTCCTACAATGAGCAGTTCTTC.

The V and J genes are TRBV6-2 or TRBV6-3 and TRBJ1-2, with 8 bases that match TRBD1. Per germline, CDR1 MNHEY and CDR2 SVGEGT. The CDR3 loop spans 11 amino acids. CDR3 nucleotide sequence: TGTGCGACAGACAGGGGCGGCGGCTACACCTTC. This gives the protein CATDRGGGYTF.

This clonotype was counted many times. The chain has TRBV7-2 and TRBJ2-1; TRBD1 agrees at 7 bases. This CDR3 spans 15 amino acids. Per the germline V gene, CDR1 is SGHTA and CDR2 is FQGNSA. Trimming cost V 2 bases and J 8 bases; bases outside gene matches: 9. The CDR3 sequence: CASSLTGASFDEQFF. CDR3 DNA: TGTGCCAGCAGCTTAACAGGGGCTTCATTCGATGAGCAGTTCTTC. The whole variable domain, remainder taken from reference TRBV7-2 and TRBJ2-1, is GAGVSQSPSNKVTEKGKDVELRCDPISGHTALYWYRQSLGQGLEFLIYFQGNSAPDKSGLPSDRFSAERTGGSVSTLTIQRTQQEDSAVYLCASSLTGASFDEQFFGPGTRLTVL.